This entry lists 30 T cell receptor beta chains sequenced from one sample in a study of CD8 T cells in Susac syndrome. After extraction with the RNeasy kit, about 0.5 to 1 ug of the RNA was reverse transcribed using random hexamers. TCRdb itself ran the immunoSEQ multiplex PCR reads through MiXCR, one entry per CDR3 protein. The sample holds roughly 200,000 distinct CDR3 sequences, about 95% seen once. Input material: CD4+ T cells from PBMCs. These receptor sequences come from a human donor in good health.

V usage is TRBV29-1 and J usage is TRBJ2-6; 7 nucleotides agree with TRBD1. This CDR3 region has 14 residues. Germline V CDR1 and CDR2: SQVTM, ANQGSEA. V was clipped by 5 bases and J by 0 bases; unmatched bases: 1. The CDR3 here is CSVRQGSGANVLTF. CDR3 DNA: TGCAGCGTTCGACAGGGCTCTGGGGCCAACGTCCTGACTTTC.

This chain links TRBV11-1 with TRBJ2-1; perhaps TRBD1 as D (5 bases). V lost 5 bases to trimming and J lost 16 bases, with 27 bases between them. The CDR3 covers 15 residues. CDR1 and CDR2 from the germline V gene are SGHAT and FQDESV (reference sequence). The CDR3 spells CASSLQTALLADLFF. The CDR3 DNA follows: TGTGCCAGCAGCCTTCAGACAGCTCTATTGGCTGACTTATTCTTC. Looking up the rest from reference TRBV11-1 and TRBJ2-1 gives the full variable domain: EAEVAQSPRYKITEKSQAVAFWCDPISGHATLYWYRQILGQGPELLVQFQDESVVDDSQLPKDRFSAERLKGVDSTLKIQPAELGDSAMYLCASSLQTALLADLFFGPGTRLTVL.

The V and J genes are TRBV3-1 and TRBJ2-3; 12 positions agree with TRBD2. CDR1 LGHDT and CDR2 YNNKEL come from the germline V gene (reference sequence). Losses at the gene ends were 4 bases for V and 4 bases for J; bases not matched to a gene: 6. CDR3 length equals 16 residues. The CDR3 sequence is CASSRRLAGVSDTQYF. In DNA form, the CDR3 reads TGTGCCAGCAGCCGTCGACTAGCGGGAGTATCAGATACGCAGTATTTT.

The V gene is TRBV3-1, the J gene TRBJ2-1; 12 bases line up with TRBD2. V lost 7 bases and J lost 6; bases outside the gene matches: 7. The CDR3 sequence is 15 residues long. The germline CDR1 and CDR2 sequences are LGHDT and YNNKEL (reference sequence). DNA for the CDR3: TGTGCCAGCACCTTATCTAGCGGGAGGGCCAATGAGCAGTTCTTC. Amino acids: CASTLSSGRANEQFF.

V and J are TRBV7-8 and TRBJ2-3; 9 bases are a match to TRBD1. CDR1 SGHVS and CDR2 FQNEAQ come from the germline V gene. V shed 5 bases, J shed 1 base, and the junction held 13 bases outside the gene matches. The CDR3 covers 18 residues. CDR3: CASSRLTGTGMGTDTQYF. Written as DNA, the CDR3 is TGTGCCAGCAGCCGTCTAACCGGGACAGGGATGGGCACAGATACGCAGTATTTT.

V usage is TRBV29-1 and J usage is TRBJ1-1; D is unresolved. This CDR3 has 12 residues. CDR1 and CDR2 from the germline V gene are SQVTM and ANQGSEA. Between the trimmed V and J ends, which lost 5 bases and 4 bases, there was a span of 11 bases. This CDR3 reads CSVKHVSTEAFF. The CDR3 nucleotides read TGCAGCGTTAAGCATGTAAGCACTGAAGCTTTCTTT.

The chain uses TRBV20-1 and TRBJ2-3, with 10 positions matching TRBD2. CDR3 length: 15 residues. The V segment lost 3 bases and the J segment 5 bases; nucleotides outside the gene matches: 8. The germline CDR1 and CDR2 sequences are DFQATT and SNEGSKA (reference sequence). CDR3 bases: TGCAGTGCTAGGCCCCGGACTAGCGGTTTAGATACGCAGTATTTT. Its protein product is CSARPRTSGLDTQYF.

The chain uses TRBV20-1 and TRBJ1-2; TRBD1 aligns across 8 bases. The J segment lost 4 bases and the V segment lost 6 bases, leaving 4 bases of the junction unmatched. The CDR3 runs to 12 residues. The germline V gene has CDR1 DFQATT and CDR2 SNEGSKA (reference sequence). CDR3 bases: TGCAGTGCGCACAGGGGGATCTATGGCTACACCTTC. This gives the protein CSAHRGIYGYTF.

The chain combines TRBV30 with TRBJ2-7; D not certain. The germline gives CDR1 GTSNPN, CDR2 SVGIG (reference sequence). The length of the CDR3 is 12 residues. V was trimmed by 2 bases and J by 3 bases, leaving 8 bases between them. The CDR3: CAWSPHSYEQYF. The CDR3 DNA sequence: TGTGCCTGGAGTCCACACAGCTACGAGCAGTACTTC.

The chain employs TRBV7-2 and TRBJ2-7; 13 nucleotides agree with TRBD2. Trimming took 5 bases from V and 5 from J; bases not matched to a gene: 6. The CDR3 runs to 15 residues. Germline V gene lookup returns CDR1 SGHTA and CDR2 FQGNSA. CDR3 nucleotide sequence: TGTGCCAGCAGCCTACTAGCGGGAGGGCCCAACGAGCAGTACTTC. Protein sequence: CASSLLAGGPNEQYF.

The rearrangement links TRBV2 to TRBJ1-1, with 8 bases that match TRBD1. The germline V gene encodes CDR1 SNHLY and CDR2 FYNNEI. This CDR3 comprises 13 residues. The V and J ends lost 6 bases and 5 bases, in that order; junction bases with no gene match: 5. The CDR3 bases are TGTGCCAGCAGCCCAGGGGGCCTTACTGAAGCTTTCTTT. Its translation is CASSPGGLTEAFF.

In DNA, the CDR3 is TGTGCCAGCAGCTTAGATGCTATCGGCACAGATACGCAGTATTTT. This sequence encodes CASSLDAIGTDTQYF. The gene calls are TRBV7-9 and TRBJ2-3; D call uncertain. The germline V and J ends were trimmed by 1 base and 1 base, with 9 bases remaining between them. CDR1 and CDR2 from the germline V gene are SEHNR and FQNEAQ (reference sequence). CDR3 size: 15 residues.

The chain links TRBV24-1 to TRBJ1-2; no definite D call. The CDR3 runs 12 residues. Looked up from germline, CDR1 is KGHDR and CDR2 is SFDVKD. With 9 bases removed from V and 2 bases from J, the gap between germline ends came to 9 bases. The CDR3 bases are TGTGCCACCGAGGACGGAAACTATGGCTACACCTTC. This translates into CATEDGNYGYTF.

This chain uses TRBV7-8 with TRBJ2-3; 15 nucleotides agree with TRBD2. Germline loops: CDR1 SGHVS, CDR2 FQNEAQ. V dropped 4 bases and J dropped 5; count of bases not matched to a gene: 13. The CDR3 is 19 amino acids. The CDR3 sequence: CASSSAAGLAGGSIDTQYF. The CDR3 DNA is TGTGCCAGCAGCTCAGCAGCGGGACTAGCGGGAGGATCAATAGATACGCAGTATTTT.

This clonotype was found once. The chain links TRBV24-1 to TRBJ2-1, with TRBD2 matching over 10 bases. V lost 0 bases, J lost 8 bases, and 9 bases stayed unmatched. Per the germline V gene, CDR1 is KGHDR and CDR2 is SFDVKD. The CDR3 runs 17 residues. The CDR3 sequence is CATSDLGEASGSHEQFF. CDR3 DNA sequence: TGTGCCACCAGTGATTTGGGTGAGGCTAGCGGGAGCCATGAGCAGTTCTTC.

The chain carries TRBV13 and TRBJ2-4, with 9 bases aligning to TRBD2. The germline gives CDR1 PRHDT, CDR2 FYEKMQ (reference sequence). V lost 6 bases, J lost 8 bases, and 8 bases stayed unmatched. This CDR3 is 14 amino acids long. The CDR3 sequence: CASSSAGTSYIQYF. For the CDR3, the DNA is TGTGCCAGCAGTTCGGCCGGGACTAGCTACATTCAGTACTTC. The full variable domain, its missing parts supplied by reference TRBV13 and TRBJ2-4, is AAGVIQSPRHLIKEKRETATLKCYPIPRHDTVYWYQQGPGQDPQFLISFYEKMQSDKGSIPDRFSAQQFSDYHSELNMSSLELGDSALYFCASSSAGTSYIQYFGAGTRLSVL.

The chain links TRBV28 to TRBJ2-7; D remains unclear. From germline, CDR1 is MDHEN and CDR2 SYDVKM. V was trimmed by 3 bases and J by 3 bases, leaving 6 bases between them. The CDR3 is made up of 12 amino acids. CDR3 sequence (DNA): TGTGCCAGCAGTTTTCATAACTACGAGCAGTACTTC. This sequence encodes CASSFHNYEQYF.

In its sample, this clonotype was seen once. The chain links TRBV3-1 to TRBJ2-4; D unresolved. CDR3 length: 17 residues. Deletions cut 1 base from V and 0 bases from J, with 13 bases between. Germline assignment: CDR1 LGHDT and CDR2 YNNKEL (reference sequence). The CDR3, as DNA: TGTGCCAGCAGCCAAGTCCCCAAGGATCTAGCCAAAAACATTCAGTACTTC. Its protein is CASSQVPKDLAKNIQYF.

The chain couples TRBV20-1 to TRBJ2-1, with 10 bases identical to TRBD2. V shed 3 bases, J shed 8 bases, and the junction held 10 bases outside the gene matches. Germline V CDR1 and CDR2: DFQATT, SNEGSKA (reference sequence). The CDR3 has 15 residues. The CDR3 sequence is CSASGSSGRADEQFF. As DNA, the CDR3 is TGCAGTGCTAGCGGTTCGAGCGGGAGGGCCGATGAGCAGTTCTTC.

V gene TRBV4-3 combines with J gene TRBJ2-1; D gene ambiguous. This CDR3 has 13 amino acids. The V gene lost 0 bases and the J gene lost 0 bases, with 0 bases spanning the gap. Germline-derived CDR1 and CDR2 are LGHNA and YSLEER. In DNA form, the CDR3 reads TGCGCCAGCAGCCAAGACTCCTACAATGAGCAGTTCTTC. Its protein product is CASSQDSYNEQFF.

This chain joins TRBV28 and TRBJ2-7, with D possibly TRBD2 on 5 matching bases. Trimming shortened V by 6 bases and J by 7 bases, and 22 bases separated the two germline ends. CDR3 length: 15 amino acids. Looked up from germline, CDR1 is MDHEN and CDR2 is SYDVKM. CDR3 sequence (DNA): TGTGCCAGCAGCCCGGGGTTTGATACCCTTGGAGAGCAGTACTTC. Encoded protein: CASSPGFDTLGEQYF.

The chain employs TRBV20-1 and TRBJ2-1; D perhaps matches TRBD1 (5 bases). Trimming took 6 bases from V and 6 from J, leaving 9 bases between them. The germline CDR1 and CDR2 sequences are DFQATT and SNEGSKA (reference sequence). The CDR3 is 11 residues long. CDR3 sequence reads: CSAYRGNEQFF. As DNA, the CDR3 is TGCAGTGCATATAGGGGCAATGAGCAGTTCTTC.

V and J are TRBV5-1 and TRBJ2-7, with D unclear. Germline CDR1 reads SGHRS; CDR2 reads YFSETQ. Trimming took off 4 bases at V and 2 bases at J, with 7 bases between the two ends. The CDR3 is made up of 12 amino acids. The CDR3 here is CASSGEPYEQYF. CDR3 coding DNA: TGCGCCAGCAGCGGAGAACCCTACGAGCAGTACTTC.

The rearrangement links TRBV30 to TRBJ2-6; 10 bases fit TRBD1. J gave up 5 bases and V 2 bases, and 15 bases lay outside the gene matches. CDR1 is GTSNPN, CDR2 SVGIG, per germline (reference sequence). The length of the CDR3 is 19 residues. The CDR3 is CAWSSLLSRDRGWANVLTF. DNA for the CDR3: TGTGCCTGGAGTTCCCTCCTCTCCCGGGACAGGGGTTGGGCCAACGTCCTGACTTTC.

The CDR3 region is CASSPGQVYEQYF. Here the CDR3 DNA reads TGTGCCAGCTCCCCGGGACAGGTCTACGAGCAGTACTTC. The rearrangement joins TRBV18 to TRBJ2-7, with 8 bases that match TRBD1. Germline CDR1 is KGHSH and CDR2 is LQKENI. This CDR3 has 13 residues. Trimming removed 6 bases from V and 3 bases from J; junction bases left unmatched: 4.

The genes are TRBV20-1 and TRBJ1-1; possibly TRBD1 for D (6 bases). Trimming cost V 5 bases and J 7 bases, with 14 bases left between them. The CDR3 length is 12 residues. Germline-derived CDR1 and CDR2 are DFQATT and SNEGSKA (reference sequence). The CDR3 spells CSAFIQGNEAFF. DNA of the CDR3: TGCAGTGCTTTCATACAGGGAAATGAAGCTTTCTTT.

This clonotype was counted once. The chain uses TRBV20-1 and TRBJ2-3; D is unresolved. The CDR3 spans 15 residues. Trimming took 3 bases from V and 2 from J, leaving 15 bases between them. Germline assignment: CDR1 DFQATT and CDR2 SNEGSKA (reference sequence). The CDR3 nucleotides are TGCAGTGCTAGCCCAGCTGACATTTTCACAGATACGCAGTATTTT. Translating gives CSASPADIFTDTQYF.

The rearrangement links TRBV30 to TRBJ2-5; TRBD1 aligns across 8 bases. Trimming removed 2 bases from V and 0 bases from J; junction bases left unmatched: 2. CDR1 GTSNPN and CDR2 SVGIG come from the germline V gene (reference sequence). This CDR3 contains 14 residues. The CDR3 DNA reads as TGTGCCTGGAGTATGGGACAGGACCAAGAGACCCAGTACTTC. It codes for CAWSMGQDQETQYF.

The chain carries TRBV6-2 or TRBV6-3 and TRBJ1-5; D perhaps matches TRBD1 (6 bases). This CDR3 has 17 amino acids. V shed 3 bases and J shed 0 bases, with 15 bases lying between them. Germline V gives CDR1 MNHEY, CDR2 SVGEGT. The CDR3 here is CASSYPGQTISNQPQHF. In DNA form, the CDR3 reads TGTGCCAGCAGTTATCCCGGACAGACTATTAGCAATCAGCCCCAGCATTTT.

The chain has TRBV19 and TRBJ2-7; 10 positions match TRBD2. Germline CDR1 and CDR2: LNHDA and SQIVND (reference sequence). V lost 6 bases, J lost 7 bases, and 9 bases stayed unmatched. This CDR3 comprises 14 residues. The CDR3 reads CASRLASGSGEQYF. CDR3 nucleotide sequence: TGTGCCAGTAGGCTGGCTAGCGGGAGCGGAGAGCAGTACTTC.